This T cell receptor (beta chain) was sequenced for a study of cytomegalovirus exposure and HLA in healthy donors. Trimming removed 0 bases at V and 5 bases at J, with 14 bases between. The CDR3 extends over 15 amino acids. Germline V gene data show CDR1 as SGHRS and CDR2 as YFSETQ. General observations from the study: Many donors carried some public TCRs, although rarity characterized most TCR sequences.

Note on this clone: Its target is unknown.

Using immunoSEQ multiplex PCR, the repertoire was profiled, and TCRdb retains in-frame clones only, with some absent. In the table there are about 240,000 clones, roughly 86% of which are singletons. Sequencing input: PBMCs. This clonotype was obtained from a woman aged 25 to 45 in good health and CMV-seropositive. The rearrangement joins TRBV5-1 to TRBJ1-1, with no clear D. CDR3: CASSLDPHGGTEAFF. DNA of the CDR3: TGCGCCAGCAGCTTGGACCCCCACGGCGGGACTGAAGCTTTCTTT.